This T cell receptor beta chain was recovered during a study of metastatic and nonmetastatic thyroid tumors. TCRdb re-clonotyped the PCR reads via MiXCR. The profile shows 30,000 to 45,000 clones, 40% to 55% of them singletons. No patient had received any treatment before thyroid surgery. Germline V lookup: CDR1 SGHRS, CDR2 YFSETQ. V lost 0 bases, J lost 4 bases, and 13 bases lay in between. The CDR3 consists of 15 residues. The chain couples TRBV5-1 to TRBJ1-2; D might be TRBD1 (6 bases). The TCR originated in a male donor with papillary thyroid cancer or a benign thyroid nodule (not recorded which). Some clones in this sample may be carry-over from other donors' samples. The sample consisted of tumor tissue. CDR3 bases: TGCGCCAGCAGCTTGGTGGGGGGCGGAAGCTATGGCTACACCTTC. This gives the protein CASSLVGGGSYGYTF. Full variable domain (rest looked up from reference TRBV5-1 and TRBJ1-2): KAGVTQTPRYLIKTRGQQVTLSCSPISGHRSVSWYQQTPGQGLQFLFEYFSETQRNKGNFPGRFSGRQFSNSRSEMNVSTLELGDSALYLCASSLVGGGSYGYTFGSGTRLTVV.